Below, 23 T cell receptor beta chains from the same sample are listed, as sequenced in a study of cytomegalovirus exposure and HLA in healthy donors. PCR used 60 Vbeta primers and 13 Jbeta primers. The table came from immunoSEQ multiplex PCR; TCRdb's copy has only in-frame clones and leaves some out. The data hold more than 140,000 clones, with 60% to 80% observed a single time. The sequenced material came from PBMCs. The receptors come from a male donor in good health and CMV-seronegative.

The chain employs TRBV2 and TRBJ2-2, with 8 bases lining up with TRBD1. Germline CDR1 is SNHLY and CDR2 is FYNNEI. The CDR3 runs to 16 residues. The junction had 8 bases not matched to a gene; V was cut back by 8 bases and J by 0 bases. CDR3 nucleotide sequence: TGTGCCAGCTCTACAACAGGGGGTACGAACACCGGGGAGCTGTTTTTT. This translates into CASSTTGGTNTGELFF.

In the case of this clone: One end of the junction fails to match germline, which may point to a read error. The J gene is TRBJ2-7, the V gene TRBV19; TRBD1 might be the D (5 bases). The germline V gene has CDR1 LNHDA and CDR2 SQIVND (reference sequence). CDR3 length: 14 amino acids. In DNA form, the CDR3 reads TGTGCCAGTAGTATGGCCCAGGGCTCCCACGAGCAGTACTTC. Translation gives CASSMAQGSHEQYF.

This clone was picked up a small number of times. V is TRBV30 and J is TRBJ1-2; 8 nucleotides line up with TRBD1. CDR3 length equals 15 residues. Germline loops: CDR1 GTSNPN, CDR2 SVGIG (reference sequence). Trimming cost V 0 bases and J 2 bases; bases outside gene matches: 5. The CDR3 DNA is TGTGCCTGGAGTGTACGAAGGACAGGGAACTATGGCTACACCTTC. It encodes CAWSVRRTGNYGYTF.

This clone was seen a few times. The CDR3 loop is CASSDRWDTEAFF. The CDR3, as DNA: TGTGCCAGCAGCGACAGGTGGGACACTGAAGCTTTCTTT. This chain connects TRBV6-5 to TRBJ1-1; tentatively, D is TRBD1 (6 bases). The length of the CDR3 is 13 residues. The V gene's germline CDR1 is MNHEY and CDR2 SVGAGI. Deletions cut 6 bases from V and 3 bases from J, with 11 bases between.

The rearrangement uses TRBV9 and TRBJ1-3; D remains unclear. Trimming stripped 0 bases from V and 9 bases from J, with 10 bases between. The CDR3 extends over 13 amino acids. The germline V gene has CDR1 SGDLS and CDR2 YYNGEE. For the CDR3, the DNA is TGTGCCAGCAGCGTAGAAACAGTCGGCACCATATATTTT. Its translation: CASSVETVGTIYF.

The V and J genes are TRBV6-6 and TRBJ2-2; TRBD1 agrees at 9 bases. Germline V gene lookup returns CDR1 MNHNY and CDR2 SVGAGI (reference sequence). The CDR3 covers 16 residues. Losses at the gene ends were 6 bases for V and 5 bases for J; bases not matched to a gene: 10. The CDR3 bases are TGTGCCAGCAGATCCACGGACAGGGGCGGTACCGGGGAGCTGTTTTTT. The encoded protein is CASRSTDRGGTGELFF.

The CDR3 region has the DNA TGTGCCAGCAGCCCCGACAGGGGGGCCTACGAGCAGTACTTC. As protein: CASSPDRGAYEQYF. J is TRBJ2-7 and V is TRBV7-2; TRBD1 aligns across 9 bases. The CDR3 consists of 14 residues. In germline, CDR1 is SGHTA, CDR2 FQGNSA. The junction had 4 bases not matched to a gene; V was cut back by 5 bases and J by 2 bases. The full variable domain, completed using reference TRBV7-2 and TRBJ2-7, is GAGVSQSPSNKVTEKGKDVELRCDPISGHTALYWYRQSLGQGLEFLIYFQGNSAPDKSGLPSDRFSAERTGGSVSTLTIQRTQQEDSAVYLCASSPDRGAYEQYFGPGTRLTVT.

The chain couples TRBV15 to TRBJ2-2, with 7 nucleotides matching TRBD1. V lost 3 bases, J lost 1 base, and 5 bases stayed unmatched. Germline CDR1 is LNHNV and CDR2 is YYDKDF (reference sequence). This CDR3 spans 16 amino acids. CDR3 amino acids: CATSRMGQKNTGELFF. For the CDR3, the DNA is TGTGCCACCAGCAGGATGGGACAGAAGAACACCGGGGAGCTGTTTTTT.

This rearrangement joins TRBV5-1 to TRBJ1-1; 7 positions agree with TRBD1. Germline V gene sequence: CDR1 SGHRS, CDR2 YFSETQ. The CDR3 runs 14 residues. V lost 4 bases to trimming and J lost 13 bases; unmatched junction nucleotides: 16. CDR3: CASSTGEAWKSVFF. CDR3 DNA sequence: TGCGCCAGCAGCACAGGGGAAGCATGGAAAAGTGTTTTCTTT.

This sequence joins TRBV19 and TRBJ2-7; TRBD1 is a possible D gene (6 bases). The V gene's germline CDR1 is LNHDA and CDR2 SQIVND (reference sequence). CDR3 size: 14 residues. Trimming pared 4 bases from V and 0 bases from J, leaving 10 bases between. The chain's CDR3 is CASSRTADSYEQYF. CDR3 bases: TGTGCCAGTAGTAGGACAGCCGACTCCTACGAGCAGTACTTC.

The chain carries TRBV4-2 and TRBJ2-5; possibly TRBD2 for D (5 bases). The last part of the DNA fits TRBJ2-7 better; the J call may be wrong. This CDR3 has 16 amino acids. Germline V CDR1 and CDR2: LGHNA, YNFKEQ. CDR3 DNA sequence: TGTGCCAGCAGCCAAGAATTCCCCGGGGAGTCCTACGAGCAGTACTTC. Its translation is CASSQEFPGESYEQYF.

This clone has just one count. V usage is TRBV19 and J usage is TRBJ2-2, with 11 bases aligning to TRBD1. Trimming at V came to 4 bases and at J to 9 bases, leaving 7 bases not matched to a gene. CDR1 and CDR2 (germline): LNHDA, SQIVND (reference sequence). This CDR3 is built from 15 residues. CDR3 nucleotides: TGTGCCAGTAGTACGGGGACAGGGGGGCACCGGGAGCTGTTTTTT. Protein sequence: CASSTGTGGHRELFF.

V is TRBV6-5 and J is TRBJ2-7, with D tentatively TRBD2 (7 bases). Trimming stripped 8 bases from V and 0 bases from J, with 14 bases between. The germline gives CDR1 MNHEY, CDR2 SVGAGI. This CDR3 comprises 14 residues. The CDR3 bases are TGTGCCAGCTCGAGGGGGGGAAACTCCTACGAGCAGTACTTC. It encodes CASSRGGNSYEQYF.

This clone was found a few times. The sample carries other DNA sequences with the same CDR3. The CDR3, as DNA: TGTGCCAGCAGCGTAAGTCCCGGACAGGGCTACGAGCAGTACTTC. As protein: CASSVSPGQGYEQYF. J is TRBJ2-7 and V is TRBV9; 8 nucleotides agree with TRBD1. Trimming removed 1 base from V and 3 bases from J; junction bases left unmatched: 6. The germline CDR1 and CDR2 sequences are SGDLS and YYNGEE. The CDR3 runs to 15 residues.

This clone showed up just a few times. This chain uses TRBV29-1 with TRBJ1-2; TRBD1 is a possible D gene (5 bases). The CDR3 loop spans 14 amino acids. V was shortened by 7 bases and J by 2 bases, with 17 bases between the two germline ends. Germline V gene sequence: CDR1 SQVTM, CDR2 ANQGSEA. This chain's CDR3 is CSAGGGVGNYGYTF. In nucleotides, the CDR3 is TGCAGCGCCGGGGGGGGAGTAGGGAACTATGGCTACACCTTC.

V gene TRBV5-1 combines with J gene TRBJ2-5; 9 bases are shared with TRBD2. The J call is doubtful: the DNA matches TRBJ2-7 better. Germline CDR1 is SGHRS and CDR2 is YFSETQ. The CDR3 contains 16 residues. The CDR3, as DNA: TGCGCCAGCAGCTTGATAGGACTAGCGTCGACCTACGAGCAGTACTTC. Amino acids: CASSLIGLASTYEQYF.

The chain couples TRBV10-3 to TRBJ2-6, with 9 bases matching TRBD2. This CDR3 has 17 residues. The germline CDR1 and CDR2 sequences are ENHRY and SYGVKD. V lost 10 bases, J lost 4 bases, and 14 bases stayed unmatched. The CDR3 protein is CATLAGAGFSGANVLTF. The CDR3 DNA sequence: TGTGCCACATTAGCGGGAGCTGGATTTTCCGGGGCCAACGTCCTGACTTTC.

V usage is TRBV11-2 and J usage is TRBJ2-1; 9 nucleotides agree with TRBD2. J lost 0 bases, V lost 1 base, and 10 bases had no gene match. The CDR3 has 19 amino acids. Germline assignment: CDR1 SGHAT and CDR2 FQNNGV. The CDR3 loop is CASSLAGGGALSSYNEQFF. In DNA form, the CDR3 reads TGTGCCAGCAGCTTAGCTGGCGGGGGGGCCCTCAGCTCCTACAATGAGCAGTTCTTC.

CDR3 DNA sequence: TGTGCCTGGAGTACAGCGGGAGGGCCTGTGGAGCTGTTTTTT. Its translation: CAWSTAGGPVELFF. The chain is built from TRBV30 and TRBJ2-2, with 10 bases that match TRBD2. This CDR3 spans 14 amino acids. The germline V gene encodes CDR1 GTSNPN and CDR2 SVGIG (reference sequence). V gave up 2 bases and J gave up 10 bases; unmatched junction bases: 7.

This chain uses TRBV5-1 with TRBJ2-1; the match to TRBD1 covers 8 bases. The CDR3 is 15 amino acids. J was trimmed by 5 bases and V by 3 bases; bases with no gene match: 7. Germline V lookup: CDR1 SGHRS, CDR2 YFSETQ. The CDR3 DNA reads TGCGCCAGCAGCTCGGCGCAGGGGGCCCACAATGAGCAGTTCTTC. Its translation is CASSSAQGAHNEQFF.

The J gene is TRBJ1-2, the V gene TRBV19; the D gene is possibly TRBD1 (6 bases). From germline, CDR1 is LNHDA and CDR2 SQIVND (reference sequence). The length of the CDR3 is 13 residues. V dropped 3 bases and J dropped 8 bases, with 13 bases sitting between them. CDR3 amino acids: CASSITGIQGYTF. The DNA for the CDR3 is TGTGCCAGTAGTATTACAGGGATTCAGGGCTACACCTTC.

The J gene is TRBJ1-1, the V gene TRBV7-2, with TRBD1 matching over 8 bases. The germline CDR1 and CDR2 sequences are SGHTA and FQGNSA. This CDR3 is built from 14 residues. V gave up 2 bases and J gave up 5 bases; unmatched junction bases: 4. CDR3 sequence: CASSLWTGRTEAFF. CDR3 coding DNA: TGTGCCAGCAGCTTATGGACAGGGCGGACTGAAGCTTTCTTT.

The chain is built from TRBV15 and TRBJ1-4; D not certain. Germline V lookup: CDR1 LNHNV, CDR2 YYDKDF (reference sequence). V lost 5 bases to trimming and J lost 3 bases, with 7 bases between them. CDR3 length: 13 residues. The CDR3 sequence is CATSAVSNEKLFF. The CDR3 DNA reads TGTGCCACCAGCGCAGTCTCTAATGAAAAACTGTTTTTT. Full variable domain (rest looked up from reference TRBV15 and TRBJ1-4): DAMVIQNPRYQVTQFGKPVTLSCSQTLNHNVMYWYQQKSSQAPKLLFHYYDKDFNNEADTPDNFQSRRPNTSFCFLDIRSPGLGDTAMYLCATSAVSNEKLFFGSGTQLSVL.